This TCR beta chain is from a study of T cell repertoires in cytomegalovirus infection. Study-wide background: CMV infection and matching HLA type were both indicated by public TCR beta signatures.

The germline V gene encodes CDR1 MNHNY and CDR2 SVGAGI (reference sequence). The ends were cut back, 8 bases at V and 5 bases at J, with 16 bases in the middle. The CDR3 extends over 14 amino acids. One entry per CDR3 protein, called by TCRdb with MiXCR from the reads. The profile shows around 300,000 distinct CDR3 sequences, about a quarter of them singletons. The rearrangement uses TRBV6-6 and TRBJ1-5; D perhaps matches TRBD1 (6 bases). This TCR was sampled from a human donor in good health (CMV status not recorded). Some clones in this sample may be carry-over from other donors' samples. What was sequenced was PBMCs. DNA of the CDR3: TGTGCCAGCCTGGGGGGGCGGTTCGATCAGCCCCAGCATTTT. It encodes CASLGGRFDQPQHF.